This entry lists 9 T cell receptor beta chains sequenced from one sample in a study of technical replicates of blood from several donors. Assay: immunoSEQ multiplex PCR; the TCRdb copy retains only in-frame clones and omits some. The sample has about 88,000 clones; approximately 90% are singletons. Source material: T cells isolated from PBMCs. Receptors originate from a human donor in good health.

This clone was counted a few times. V and J are TRBV11-2 and TRBJ2-7; possibly TRBD2 for D (6 bases). From germline, CDR1 is SGHAT and CDR2 FQNNGV. CDR3 length equals 14 residues. V shed 3 bases and J shed 3 bases, with 12 bases lying between them. CDR3 nucleotide sequence: TGTGCCAGCAGCTTCGGGGCGGGATACTACGAGCAGTACTTC. Translating it yields CASSFGAGYYEQYF.

The chain couples TRBV18 to TRBJ1-1; 8 bases match TRBD1. V lost 6 bases, J lost 3 bases, and 21 bases stayed unmatched. This CDR3 has 19 residues. CDR1 is KGHSH, CDR2 LQKENI, per germline. The CDR3 is CASSPDRGFFGGHYTEAFF. The DNA of the CDR3 is TGTGCCAGCTCCCCTGACAGGGGCTTCTTTGGGGGACACTACACTGAAGCTTTCTTT.

This clone came up once. The chain combines TRBV7-8 with TRBJ2-7, with 11 bases fitting TRBD1. After removal of 6 bases from V and 5 bases from J, the junction contained 3 bases not matched to a gene. The CDR3 has 13 residues. Germline-derived CDR1 and CDR2 are SGHVS and FQNEAQ. The DNA for the CDR3 is TGTGCCAGCAGTTCGGGACAGGGGGACGAGCAGTACTTC. Protein sequence: CASSSGQGDEQYF.

This clone has just one count. The chain links TRBV6-5 to TRBJ2-1; TRBD2 aligns across 12 bases. CDR1 is MNHEY and CDR2 is SVGAGI in the germline V gene. The CDR3 runs to 13 residues. V lost 10 bases and J lost 6; bases outside the gene matches: 4. The CDR3 here is CATGLAGINEQFF. The CDR3 region has the DNA TGTGCCACCGGACTAGCGGGGATCAATGAGCAGTTCTTC.

The J gene is TRBJ2-4, the V gene TRBV28; D may be TRBD1 (5 bases). The CDR3 loop spans 17 amino acids. Between the trimmed V and J ends, which lost 1 base and 0 bases, there was a span of 13 bases. Germline CDR1 is MDHEN and CDR2 is SYDVKM. The chain's CDR3 is CASSLLGRALAKNIQYF. The CDR3 region has the DNA TGTGCCAGCAGTTTATTGGGCAGGGCCTTAGCCAAAAACATTCAGTACTTC.

The J gene is TRBJ1-4, the V gene TRBV5-1; D is undetermined. This CDR3 comprises 13 residues. Trimming removed 0 bases at V and 5 bases at J, with 5 bases between. Germline V CDR1 and CDR2: SGHRS, YFSETQ. The CDR3 nucleotides are TGCGCCAGCAGCTTGGCCAGGAATGAAAAACTGTTTTTT. It codes for CASSLARNEKLFF.

The genes are TRBV10-1 and TRBJ2-2; TRBD2 matches 7 bases. Germline V lookup: CDR1 WNHNN, CDR2 SYGVQD (reference sequence). The CDR3 totals 13 residues. Trimming at V came to 6 bases and at J to 4 bases, leaving 2 bases not matched to a gene. DNA for the CDR3: TGCGCCAGCAGAGCGGGGTTCACCGGGGAGCTGTTTTTT. It is translated as CASRAGFTGELFF.

J is TRBJ1-2 and V is TRBV2, with 10 bases identical to TRBD1. Looked up from germline, CDR1 is SNHLY and CDR2 is FYNNEI. The V gene end was trimmed by 8 bases and the J gene end by 7 bases; junction bases not matched to a gene: 13. The CDR3 has 15 amino acids. CDR3 nucleotides: TGTGCCAGCTCCGACAGGGGGCACTTGACCCTTGGCTACACCTTC. This gives the protein CASSDRGHLTLGYTF.

This chain uses TRBV5-6 with TRBJ1-2, with 7 bases fitting TRBD1. The germline gives CDR1 SGHDT, CDR2 YYEEEE. With 0 bases clipped from V and 4 bases from J, the junction kept 3 bases outside the gene matches. This CDR3 has 14 residues. The CDR3 bases are TGTGCCAGCAGCTTGGCCGGGACAGCCTATGGCTACACCTTC. As protein: CASSLAGTAYGYTF.